The clone carrying this TCR beta chain came up many times. V was pared by 1 base and J by 2 bases, with 11 bases of the junction left unmatched. Germline-derived CDR1 and CDR2 are SGHAT and FQNNGV. The CDR3 consists of 18 residues. The TCRbeta library incorporated unique molecular identifiers. TCRdb ran MiXCR on the PCR reads and lists one entry per CDR3 protein. The sample consists of around 600,000 distinct CDR3 sequences, about 10% of them appearing once. The sample belongs to a study of T-cell reconstitution after alpha-beta-depleted transplantation in children. This specimen was PBMCs from the stem cell graft donor, taken from the stem cell graft. The chain couples TRBV11-2 to TRBJ2-3, with TRBD2 matching 8 bases. The clonotype was recovered from a human donor who donated a stem cell graft to a child with acute myeloid leukemia. The CDR3 is CASSLVGVAGRNTDTQYF. The CDR3 nucleotides are TGTGCCAGCAGCTTAGTCGGGGTAGCGGGACGTAACACAGATACGCAGTATTTT.